Listed below are T cell receptor beta chains from one sample, sequenced in a study of T-cell memory formation after mild COVID-19. TCRdb re-called the 5' RACE reads with MiXCR, one entry per CDR3 protein. Among roughly 130,000 distinct CDR3 sequences listed, about 5.9% were seen once. Sequencing was carried out using PBMCs or a T cell subset sorted from them (not recorded which). The origin of the receptors is an adult woman who had mild COVID-19 (a few samples of this study predate the infection). Cell type and time point are not known. Each CDR3 is given with its conserved first and last residue. D genes are given only for firm matches. Size is omitted from some rows. Given values are once, few, many or a class for expanded clones.

j_gene | v_gene | d_gene | abundance | CDR3nt | CDR3aa
TRBJ2-3 | TRBV4-1 | TRBD2 | few | TGCGCCAGCAGCCAAGCCACTAGCGGGGTCAGGGATACGCAGTATTTT | CASSQATSGVRDTQYF
TRBJ2-7 | TRBV5-1 | . | many | TGCGCCAGCAGCTTGCCTGGGGGGCTCAACGAGCAGTACTTC | CASSLPGGLNEQYF
TRBJ1-3 | TRBV6-5 | . | few | TGTGCCAGCAGTTACTCCACGGTCTCTGGAAACACCATATATTTT | CASSYSTVSGNTIYF
TRBJ2-3 | TRBV2 | . | . | TGTGCCAGCAGTGAATCCGGGACCGAGGGAGATACGCAGTATTTT | CASSESGTEGDTQYF
TRBJ2-1 | TRBV29-1 | . | many | TGCAGCGTTGAAACCTACAATGAGCAGTTCTTC | CSVETYNEQFF
TRBJ2-1 | TRBV6-5 | . | . | TGTGCCAGCTCCCCCACGGGGGCAGGGCCCTACAATGAGCAGTTCTTC | CASSPTGAGPYNEQFF
TRBJ2-2 | TRBV27 | TRBD1 | . | TGTGCCAGCAGTCTCGGGACAGGGAGAACCGGGGAGCTGTTTTTT | CASSLGTGRTGELFF
TRBJ2-1 | TRBV15 | . | few | TGTGCCACCTCAGCGGGCACCTACAATGAGCAGTTCTTC | CATSAGTYNEQFF
TRBJ2-3 | TRBV15 | TRBD2 | few | TGTGCCACCAGCAGGGGGGGGTCCCCTAGCACAGATACGCAGTATTTT | CATSRGGSPSTDTQYF
TRBJ2-1 | TRBV4-1 | TRBD2 | few | TGCGCCAGCAGCCAAGAAGGGGGACTAGCCAATGAGCAGTTCTTC | CASSQEGGLANEQFF
TRBJ1-4 | TRBV7-2 | . | few | TGTGCCAGCAGCTTAGGAGCCTCGGGGCCTGCAACTAATGAAAAACTGTTTTTT | CASSLGASGPATNEKLFF
TRBJ2-3 | TRBV7-3 | . | few | TGTGCCAGCAGCTTACTCCCTGGGAGTAGTTGGGGCACAGATACGCAGTATTTT | CASSLLPGSSWGTDTQYF
TRBJ2-7 | TRBV11-2 | . | many | TGTGCCAGCAGCTTTCTGGGGAAAGGCTACGAGCAGTACTTC | CASSFLGKGYEQYF
TRBJ2-3 | TRBV15 | . | few | TGTGCCACCAGCAGAGATTGGGGGGGCACAGATACGCAGTATTTT | CATSRDWGGTDTQYF
TRBJ2-7 | TRBV20-1 | TRBD2 | many | TGCAGTGCTCCGAGAGCGGGGCAGACCTACGAGCAGTACTTC | CSAPRAGQTYEQYF
TRBJ1-6 | TRBV7-9 | . | . | TGTGCCAGCAGCTTAAGGGCAGGGAAGGATTCACCCCTCCACTTT | CASSLRAGKDSPLHF
TRBJ2-7 | TRBV7-9 | TRBD2 | few | TGTGCCAGCAGCTCTCTAGCGGGGGGTTACTACGAGCAGTACTTC | CASSSLAGGYYEQYF
TRBJ2-7 | TRBV6-5 | . | many | TGTGCCAGCAGGATCGGGACCCTTCGGAGCGAGCAGTACTTC | CASRIGTLRSEQYF
TRBJ1-3 | TRBV10-3 | . | few | TGTGCCATCAGCGCGACAGCCGTAAACACCATATATTTT | CAISATAVNTIYF
TRBJ1-2 | TRBV12-3/TRBV12-4 | . | . | TGTGCCAGCAGTTTTACGTCTAACTATGGCTACACCTTC | CASSFTSNYGYTF
TRBJ2-1 | TRBV4-3 | . | many | TGCGCCAGCAGCCAAGGGACTTTACTTACGCAGTTCTTC | CASSQGTLLTQFF
TRBJ1-3 | TRBV29-1 | TRBD1 | few | TGCAGCGTTCATGACAGGGCTGGAAACACCATATATTTT | CSVHDRAGNTIYF
TRBJ1-3 | TRBV24-1 | TRBD1 | few | TGTGCCACCAGTGATCCGCAGGGGGCCTCTGGAAACACCATATATTTT | CATSDPQGASGNTIYF
TRBJ2-2 | TRBV3-1 | . | few | TGTGCCAGCAGCCCTACGAGTTTGGGCACCGGGGAGCTGTTTTTT | CASSPTSLGTGELFF
TRBJ2-2 | TRBV5-1 | . | many | TGCGCCAGCGCCCCGCTAGGGAACGGGATCGGGGAGCTGTTTTTT | CASAPLGNGIGELFF
TRBJ2-3 | TRBV7-9 | . | many | TGTGCCAGCAGCCCGGGGTCCTTTTATAGCACAGATACGCAGTATTTT | CASSPGSFYSTDTQYF
TRBJ2-7 | TRBV12-3/TRBV12-4 | . | many | TGTGCCAGCAGTTTATGGGAGGGGGCAGTGCAGTACTTC | CASSLWEGAVQYF
TRBJ1-5 | TRBV2 | TRBD1 | few | TGTGCCAGCAGTGAAGCAAAGACAGGGGTGGGCAATCAGCCCCAGCATTTT | CASSEAKTGVGNQPQHF
TRBJ2-5 | TRBV3-1 | . | . | TGTGCCAGCAGCCCCGGGTGGGGTGGACAAGAGACCCAGTACTTC | CASSPGWGGQETQYF
TRBJ2-5 | TRBV5-1 | . | many | TGTGCCAGCAGCCTCCAAGAGACCCAGTACTTC | CASSLQETQYF